The source of this TCR beta chain is a study of neurological immune-mediated disorders. Study-wide background: Secondary progressive disease was present in 3, and relapsing-remitting disease in around 31, of the approximately 35 multiple sclerosis patients.

CDR1 and CDR2 (germline): DFQATT, SNEGSKA (reference sequence). V trimming: 6 bases; J trimming: 4 bases; junction bases outside the gene matches: 18. The CDR3 has 17 amino acids. This clonotype was observed many times. The cDNA came from 5'RACE with 10-nucleotide random UMIs. Over 190 million TCR-beta sequences (from 15-18 subjects) were yielded by each sequencing run. MiXCR, run by TCRdb on the 5' RACE reads, gives a single entry per CDR3 protein. The sample has about 46,000 distinct CDR3 sequences; roughly 2% are singletons. The clonotype comes from a woman aged 40 to 50 with multiple sclerosis. The sample was PBMCs. This chain links TRBV20-1 with TRBJ1-1; 9 bases fit TRBD1. CDR3 protein: CSAKRRDRDGRSTEAFF. The CDR3 nucleotides are TGCAGTGCAAAGAGGCGGGACAGGGATGGAAGGAGCACTGAAGCTTTCTTT.